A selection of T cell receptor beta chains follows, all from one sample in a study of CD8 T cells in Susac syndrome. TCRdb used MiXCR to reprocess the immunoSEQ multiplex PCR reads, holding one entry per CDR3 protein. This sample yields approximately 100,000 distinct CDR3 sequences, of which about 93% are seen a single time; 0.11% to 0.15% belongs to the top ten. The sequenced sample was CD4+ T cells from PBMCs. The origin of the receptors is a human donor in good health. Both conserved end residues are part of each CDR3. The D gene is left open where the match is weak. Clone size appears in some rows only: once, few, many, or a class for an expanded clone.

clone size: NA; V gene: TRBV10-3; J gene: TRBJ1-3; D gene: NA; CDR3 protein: CAISGTRGAGNTIYF; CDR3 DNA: TGTGCCATCAGTGGGACCCGGGGCGCTGGAAACACCATATATTTT
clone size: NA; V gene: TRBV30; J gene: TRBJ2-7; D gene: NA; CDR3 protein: CAWSVVPYEQYF; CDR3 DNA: TGTGCCTGGAGTGTAGTCCCCTACGAGCAGTACTTC
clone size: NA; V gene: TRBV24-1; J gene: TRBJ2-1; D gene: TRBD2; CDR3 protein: CATSRGAGGPSSYNEQFF; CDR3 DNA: TGTGCCACCAGTAGGGGAGCGGGGGGGCCGAGCTCCTACAATGAGCAGTTCTTC
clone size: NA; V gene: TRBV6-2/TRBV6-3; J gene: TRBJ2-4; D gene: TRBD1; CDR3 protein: CASSSWVIRDRGVNIQYF; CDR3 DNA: TGTGCCAGCAGTAGTTGGGTAATCCGGGACAGGGGAGTGAACATTCAGTACTTC
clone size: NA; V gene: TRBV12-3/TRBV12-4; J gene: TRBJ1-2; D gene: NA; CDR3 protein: CASSPRAAESGYTF; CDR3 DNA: TGTGCCAGCAGTCCTCGTGCGGCAGAAAGCGGCTACACCTTC
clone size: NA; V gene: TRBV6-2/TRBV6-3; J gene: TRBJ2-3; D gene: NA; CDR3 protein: CASSKTDTQYF; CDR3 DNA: TGTGCCAGCAGTAAGACAGATACGCAGTATTTT
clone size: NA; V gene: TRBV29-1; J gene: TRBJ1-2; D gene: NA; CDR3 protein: CSVSSLSYYGYTF; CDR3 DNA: TGCAGCGTTTCGTCCCTATCCTACTATGGCTACACCTTC
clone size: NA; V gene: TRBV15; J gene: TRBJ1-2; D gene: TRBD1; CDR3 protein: CATSREQGRGYGYTF; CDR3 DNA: TGTGCCACCAGCAGAGAACAGGGGCGGGGGTATGGCTACACCTTC
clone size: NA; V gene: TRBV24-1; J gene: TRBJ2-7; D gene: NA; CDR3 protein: CATSDSRSGAHEQYF; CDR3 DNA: TGTGCCACCAGTGACTCCCGTTCCGGGGCCCACGAGCAGTACTTC
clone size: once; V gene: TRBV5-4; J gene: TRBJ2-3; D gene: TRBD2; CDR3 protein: CASSLEASGSDTDTQYF; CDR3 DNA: TGTGCCAGCAGCTTGGAAGCTAGCGGGAGTGACACAGATACGCAGTATTTT
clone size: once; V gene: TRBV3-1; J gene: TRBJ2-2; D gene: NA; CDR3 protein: CASSPIDSYTGELFF; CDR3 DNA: TGTGCCAGCAGCCCAATCGACAGCTACACCGGGGAGCTGTTTTTT
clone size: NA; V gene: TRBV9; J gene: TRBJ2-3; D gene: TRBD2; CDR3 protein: CASSVGVAGGTDTQYF; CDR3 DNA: TGTGCCAGCAGCGTAGGCGTAGCGGGAGGCACAGATACGCAGTATTTT
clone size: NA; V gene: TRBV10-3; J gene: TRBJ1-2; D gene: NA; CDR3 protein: CAIGGQSPQRYGYTF; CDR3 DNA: TGTGCCATCGGCGGACAGAGCCCACAGAGATATGGCTACACCTTC
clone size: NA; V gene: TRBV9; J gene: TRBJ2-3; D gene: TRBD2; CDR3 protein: CASSVEGLGADTQYF; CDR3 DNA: TGTGCCAGCAGCGTAGAGGGACTAGGCGCAGATACGCAGTATTTT
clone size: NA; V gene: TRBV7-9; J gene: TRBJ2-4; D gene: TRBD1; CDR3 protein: CASSRTGSPTYANIQYF; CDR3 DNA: TGTGCCAGCAGCCGGACAGGGTCCCCAACCTACGCAAACATTCAGTACTTC
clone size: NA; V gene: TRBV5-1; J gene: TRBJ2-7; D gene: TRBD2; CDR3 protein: CASSSPTGTSPSNDEQYF; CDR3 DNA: TGCGCCAGCAGCTCACCTACCGGGACTAGCCCTTCCAATGACGAGCAGTACTTC
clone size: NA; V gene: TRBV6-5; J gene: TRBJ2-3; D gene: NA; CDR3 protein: CASSYRGVAGTDTQYF; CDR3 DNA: TGTGCCAGCAGTTACCGGGGAGTCGCTGGCACAGATACGCAGTATTTT
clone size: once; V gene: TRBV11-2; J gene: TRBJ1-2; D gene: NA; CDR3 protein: CASSLDRTNNYGYTF; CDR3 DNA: TGTGCCAGCAGCCTCGACAGGACGAATAACTATGGCTACACCTTC
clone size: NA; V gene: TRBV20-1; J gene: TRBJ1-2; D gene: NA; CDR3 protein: CSARDLFSGGYTF; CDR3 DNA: TGCAGTGCTAGAGATCTCTTCTCGGGTGGCTACACCTTC
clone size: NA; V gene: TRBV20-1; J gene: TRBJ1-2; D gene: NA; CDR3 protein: CSAPPEYYGYTF; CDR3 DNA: TGCAGTGCTCCGCCGGAGTACTATGGCTACACCTTC
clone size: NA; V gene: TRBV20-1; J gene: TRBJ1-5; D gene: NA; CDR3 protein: CSASRGANSVSNQPQHF; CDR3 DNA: TGCAGTGCTAGCCGGGGGGCTAACTCGGTCAGCAATCAGCCCCAGCATTTT
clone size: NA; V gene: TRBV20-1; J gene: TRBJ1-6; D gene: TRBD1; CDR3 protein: CSAPGTGSYNSPLHF; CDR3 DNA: TGCAGTGCACCCGGGACAGGCTCCTATAATTCACCCCTCCACTTT
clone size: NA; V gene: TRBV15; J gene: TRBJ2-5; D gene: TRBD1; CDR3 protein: CATSRGPGTEETQYF; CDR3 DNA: TGTGCCACCAGCAGAGGCCCAGGGACAGAAGAGACCCAGTACTTC
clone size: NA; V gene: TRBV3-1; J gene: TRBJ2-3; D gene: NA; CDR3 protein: CASSQALLHTDTQYF; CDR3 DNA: TGTGCCAGCAGCCAAGCGCTGCTACACACAGATACGCAGTATTTT
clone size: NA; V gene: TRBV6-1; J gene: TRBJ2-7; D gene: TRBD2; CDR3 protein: CASRRSGTDSTYEQYF; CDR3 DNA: TGTGCCAGCAGACGTAGCGGGACCGATAGTACCTACGAGCAGTACTTC
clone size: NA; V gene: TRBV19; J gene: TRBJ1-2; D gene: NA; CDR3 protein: CASNPSGDYGYTF; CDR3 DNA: TGTGCCAGTAACCCGTCCGGGGACTATGGCTACACCTTC
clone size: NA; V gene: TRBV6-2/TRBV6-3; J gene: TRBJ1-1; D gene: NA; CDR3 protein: CASYKTGRAKAFF; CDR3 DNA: TGTGCCAGCTATAAAACAGGGCGGGCGAAAGCTTTCTTT
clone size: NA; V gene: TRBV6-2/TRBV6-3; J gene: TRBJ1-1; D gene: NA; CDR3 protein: CASSTTGNTEAFF; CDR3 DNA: TGTGCCAGCAGCACCACAGGGAACACTGAAGCTTTCTTT
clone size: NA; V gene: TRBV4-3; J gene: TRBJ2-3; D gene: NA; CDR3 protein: CASSQDGVRPEDTQYF; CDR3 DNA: TGCGCCAGCAGCCAAGATGGAGTACGTCCGGAAGATACGCAGTATTTT
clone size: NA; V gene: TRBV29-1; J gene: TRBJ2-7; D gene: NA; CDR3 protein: CSVVREGLSYEQYF; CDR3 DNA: TGCAGCGTTGTACGAGAAGGGTTATCCTACGAGCAGTACTTC
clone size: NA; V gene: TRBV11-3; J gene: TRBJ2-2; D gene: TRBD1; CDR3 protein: CASSLGVTGSTGELFF; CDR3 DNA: TGTGCCAGCAGCTTAGGGGTGACAGGGTCTACCGGGGAGCTGTTTTTT
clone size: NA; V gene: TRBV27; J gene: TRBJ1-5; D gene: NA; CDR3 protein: CASSSSPGPEEGQHF; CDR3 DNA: TGTGCCAGCAGTTCCTCCCCGGGGCCTGAGGAGGGCCAGCATTTT
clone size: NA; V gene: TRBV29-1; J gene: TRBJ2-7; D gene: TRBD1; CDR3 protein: CSGGQGAPYEQYF; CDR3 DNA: TGCAGCGGTGGACAGGGTGCGCCCTACGAGCAGTACTTC
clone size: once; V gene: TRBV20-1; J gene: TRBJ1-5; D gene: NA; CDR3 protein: CSASRAGNSNQPQHF; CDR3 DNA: TGCAGTGCTAGCCGGGCAGGGAATAGCAATCAGCCCCAGCATTTT
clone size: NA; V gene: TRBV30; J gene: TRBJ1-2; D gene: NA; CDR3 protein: CAWSRTTAPMNGYTF; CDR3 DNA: TGTGCCTGGAGTCGTACGACAGCCCCCATGAATGGCTACACCTTC
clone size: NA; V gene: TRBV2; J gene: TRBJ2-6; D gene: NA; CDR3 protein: CASSGPPSGANVLTF; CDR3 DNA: TGTGCCAGCAGTGGTCCCCCCTCTGGGGCCAACGTCCTGACTTTC
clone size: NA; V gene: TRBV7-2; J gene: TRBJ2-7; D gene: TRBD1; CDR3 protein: CASSRDSPDSYEQYF; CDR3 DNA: TGTGCCAGCAGCCGGGACAGCCCTGACTCCTACGAGCAGTACTTC
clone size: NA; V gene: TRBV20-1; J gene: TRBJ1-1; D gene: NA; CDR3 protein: CSARRGGAGNTEAFF; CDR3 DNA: TGCAGTGCTAGAAGGGGGGGCGCGGGGAACACTGAAGCTTTCTTT
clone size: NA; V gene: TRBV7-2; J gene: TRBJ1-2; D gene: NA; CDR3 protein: CASSLGVTGQASGGYTF; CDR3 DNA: TGTGCCAGCAGCCTAGGGGTGACAGGACAAGCCTCGGGGGGCTACACCTTC
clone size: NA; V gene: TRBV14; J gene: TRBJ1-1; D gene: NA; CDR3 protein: CASSPRTPWYTEAFF; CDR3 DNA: TGTGCCAGCAGCCCTCGGACACCCTGGTACACTGAAGCTTTCTTT
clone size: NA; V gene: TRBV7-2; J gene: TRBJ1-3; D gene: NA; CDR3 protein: CASSFPRASGNTIYF; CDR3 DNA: TGTGCCAGCAGCTTCCCCCGGGCCTCTGGAAACACCATATATTTT
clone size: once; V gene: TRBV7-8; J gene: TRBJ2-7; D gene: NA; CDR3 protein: CASSVGHTDYEQYF; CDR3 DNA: TGTGCCAGCAGCGTGGGACATACGGACTACGAGCAGTACTTC
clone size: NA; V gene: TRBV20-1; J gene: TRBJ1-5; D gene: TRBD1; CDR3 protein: CSAVVRGRGILNQPQHF; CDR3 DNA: TGCAGTGCGGTGGTTAGGGGGCGGGGGATTTTGAATCAGCCCCAGCATTTT
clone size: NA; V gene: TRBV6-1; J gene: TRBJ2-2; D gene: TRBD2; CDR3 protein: CASRGLAGGNTGELFF; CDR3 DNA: TGTGCCAGCAGAGGACTAGCGGGGGGGAACACCGGGGAGCTGTTTTTT
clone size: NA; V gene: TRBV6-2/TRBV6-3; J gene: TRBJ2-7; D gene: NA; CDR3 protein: CASSGAEKYEQYF; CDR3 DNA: TGTGCTTCCTCAGGCGCAGAAAAGTACGAGCAGTACTTC
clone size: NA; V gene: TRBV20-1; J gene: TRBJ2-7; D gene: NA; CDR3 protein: CSARGRDEDPYEQYF; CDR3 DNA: TGCAGTGCTAGAGGCCGGGACGAAGACCCCTACGAGCAGTACTTC
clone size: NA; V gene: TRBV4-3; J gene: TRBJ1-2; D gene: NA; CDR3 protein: CASSPRGGPGVLENSGYTF; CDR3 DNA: TGCGCCAGCAGCCCCCGCGGCGGTCCGGGCGTGCTCGAGAACTCTGGCTACACCTTC